The clone carrying this TCR beta chain was seen more than once but under ten times. These data belong to a study of cytotoxic CD8 clonotypes in ibrutinib-treated CLL. Sequencing used immunoSEQ multiplex PCR; TCRdb keeps in-frame clones, though not all of them. The table shows fewer than 400,000 clones, with about 64% occurring only once. Sequences were derived from PBMCs, sampled after 36 months of ibrutinib treatment. This clonotype was sampled from a human donor with chronic lymphocytic leukemia.

CDR3 sequence: CASSSWDGRNIQYF. In DNA, the CDR3 is TGTGCCAGCAGCTCCTGGGACGGCCGAAACATTCAGTACTTC. This rearrangement joins TRBV5-8 to TRBJ2-4, with D possibly being TRBD1 or TRBD2 (5 bases each). There are 14 residues in the CDR3. V was trimmed by 3 bases and J by 6 bases, leaving 13 bases between them. Germline CDR1 and CDR2: SGHTS and YDEGEE.